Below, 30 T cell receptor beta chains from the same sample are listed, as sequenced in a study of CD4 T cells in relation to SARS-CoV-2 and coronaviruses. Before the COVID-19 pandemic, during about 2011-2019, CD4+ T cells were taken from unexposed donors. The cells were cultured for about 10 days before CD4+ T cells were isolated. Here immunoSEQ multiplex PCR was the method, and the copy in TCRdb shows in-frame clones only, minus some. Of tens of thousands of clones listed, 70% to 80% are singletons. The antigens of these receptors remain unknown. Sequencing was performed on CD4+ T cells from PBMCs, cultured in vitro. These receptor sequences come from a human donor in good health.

CDR3 bases: TGTGCCAGCAGCCGTAACGGAGGGTTGAATGAGCAGTTCTTC. It is translated as CASSRNGGLNEQFF. The V gene is TRBV7-2, the J gene TRBJ2-1, with TRBD2 as a possible D gene (6 bases). The germline CDR1 and CDR2 sequences are SGHTA and FQGNSA. There are 14 residues in the CDR3. The ends were cut back, 5 bases at V and 7 bases at J, with 15 bases in the middle.

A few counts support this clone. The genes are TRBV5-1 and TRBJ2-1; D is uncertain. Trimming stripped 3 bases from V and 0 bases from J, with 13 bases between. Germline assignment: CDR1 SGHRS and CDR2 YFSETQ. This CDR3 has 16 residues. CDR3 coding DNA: TGCGCCAGCAGCTCCCGGACCTCGAGCTCCTACAATGAGCAGTTCTTC. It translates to CASSSRTSSSYNEQFF.

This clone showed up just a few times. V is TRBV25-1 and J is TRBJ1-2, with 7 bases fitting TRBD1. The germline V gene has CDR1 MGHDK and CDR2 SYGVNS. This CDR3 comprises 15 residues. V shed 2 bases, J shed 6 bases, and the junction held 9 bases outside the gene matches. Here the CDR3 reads CASSERQGDEDGYTF. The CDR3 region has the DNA TGTGCCAGCAGTGAACGACAGGGAGATGAAGATGGCTACACCTTC.

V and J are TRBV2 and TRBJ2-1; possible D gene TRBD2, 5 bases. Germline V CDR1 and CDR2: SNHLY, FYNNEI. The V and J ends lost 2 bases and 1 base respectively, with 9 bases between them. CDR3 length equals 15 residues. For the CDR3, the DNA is TGTGCCAGCAGTGAAAGGGAGACATCCTACAATGAGCAGTTCTTC. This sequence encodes CASSERETSYNEQFF. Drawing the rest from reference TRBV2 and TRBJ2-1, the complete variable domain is EPEVTQTPSHQVTQMGQEVILRCVPISNHLYFYWYRQILGQKVEFLVSFYNNEISEKSEIFDDQFSVERPDGSNFTLKIRSTKLEDSAMYFCASSERETSYNEQFFGPGTRLTVL.

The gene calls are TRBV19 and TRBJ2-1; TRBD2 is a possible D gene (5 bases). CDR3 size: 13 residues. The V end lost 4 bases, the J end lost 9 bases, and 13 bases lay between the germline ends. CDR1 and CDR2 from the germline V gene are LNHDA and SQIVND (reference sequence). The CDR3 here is CASSTRTPLEQFF. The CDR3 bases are TGTGCCAGTAGTACCCGGACTCCTCTTGAGCAGTTCTTC.

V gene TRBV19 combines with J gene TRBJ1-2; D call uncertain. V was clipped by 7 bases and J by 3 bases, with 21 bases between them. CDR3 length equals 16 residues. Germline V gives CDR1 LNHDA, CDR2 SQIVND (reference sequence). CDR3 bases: TGTGCCAGTACTCCTAGGGCCCTGCCCCCTCACTATGGCTACACCTTC. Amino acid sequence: CASTPRALPPHYGYTF.

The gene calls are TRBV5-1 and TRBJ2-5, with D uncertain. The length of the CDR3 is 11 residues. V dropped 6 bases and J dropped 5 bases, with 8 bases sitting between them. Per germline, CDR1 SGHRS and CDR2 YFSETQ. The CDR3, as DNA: TGCGCCAGCAAGGTGAGGGAGACCCAGTACTTC. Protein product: CASKVRETQYF.

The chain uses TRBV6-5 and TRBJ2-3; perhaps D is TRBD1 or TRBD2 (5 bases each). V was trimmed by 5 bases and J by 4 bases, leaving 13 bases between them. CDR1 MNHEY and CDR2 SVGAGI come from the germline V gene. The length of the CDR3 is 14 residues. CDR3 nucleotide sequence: TGTGCCAGCAGTCACCACCGGGGCGCAGATACGCAGTATTTT. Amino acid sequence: CASSHHRGADTQYF.

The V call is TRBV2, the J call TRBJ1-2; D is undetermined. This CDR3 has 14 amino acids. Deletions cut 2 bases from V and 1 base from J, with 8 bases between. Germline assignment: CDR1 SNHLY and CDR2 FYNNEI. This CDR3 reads CASSEFRNNYGYTF. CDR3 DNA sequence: TGTGCCAGCAGTGAATTCCGGAATAACTATGGCTACACCTTC.

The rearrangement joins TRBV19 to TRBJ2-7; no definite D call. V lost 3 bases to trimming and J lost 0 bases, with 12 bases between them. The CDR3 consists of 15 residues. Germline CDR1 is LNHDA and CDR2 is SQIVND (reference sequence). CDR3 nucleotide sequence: TGTGCCAGTAGTATCTCTGGGGAAAGCTCCTACGAGCAGTACTTC. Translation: CASSISGESSYEQYF.

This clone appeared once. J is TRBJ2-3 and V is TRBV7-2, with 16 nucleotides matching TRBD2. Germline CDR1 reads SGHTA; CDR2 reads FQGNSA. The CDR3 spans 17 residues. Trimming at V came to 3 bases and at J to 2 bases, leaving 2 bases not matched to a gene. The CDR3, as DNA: TGTGCCAGCAGCTTCGGGACTAGCGGGAGGGCCACAGATACGCAGTATTTT. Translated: CASSFGTSGRATDTQYF.

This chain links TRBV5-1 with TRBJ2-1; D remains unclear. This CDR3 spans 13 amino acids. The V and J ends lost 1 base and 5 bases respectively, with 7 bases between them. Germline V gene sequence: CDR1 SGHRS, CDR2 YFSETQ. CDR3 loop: CASSLIPHNEQFF. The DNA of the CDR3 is TGCGCCAGCAGCTTGATACCCCACAATGAGCAGTTCTTC.

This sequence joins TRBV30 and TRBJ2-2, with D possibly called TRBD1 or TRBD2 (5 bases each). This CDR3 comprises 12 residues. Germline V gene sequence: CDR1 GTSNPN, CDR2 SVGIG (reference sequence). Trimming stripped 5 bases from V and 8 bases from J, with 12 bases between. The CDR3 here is CAWGGSSGELFF. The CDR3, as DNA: TGTGCCTGGGGGGGTTCCTCAGGGGAGCTGTTTTTT.

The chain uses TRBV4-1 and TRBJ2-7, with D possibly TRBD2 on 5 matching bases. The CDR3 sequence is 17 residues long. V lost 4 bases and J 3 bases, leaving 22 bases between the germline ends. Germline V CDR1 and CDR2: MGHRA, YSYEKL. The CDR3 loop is CASSRAALGPLFYEQYF. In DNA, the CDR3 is TGCGCCAGCAGCCGAGCGGCTCTAGGGCCGCTATTCTACGAGCAGTACTTC.

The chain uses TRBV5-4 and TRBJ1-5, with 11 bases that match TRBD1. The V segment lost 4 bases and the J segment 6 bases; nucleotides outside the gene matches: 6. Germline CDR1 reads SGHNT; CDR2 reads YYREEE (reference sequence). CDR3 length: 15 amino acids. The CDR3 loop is CASSRGTGGGQPQHF. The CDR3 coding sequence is TGTGCCAGCAGCAGAGGGACAGGGGGTGGTCAGCCCCAGCATTTT.

CDR3 protein: CASSYSRDSNTEAFF. CDR3 in DNA: TGTGCCAGCAGTTACTCTCGGGACAGCAACACTGAAGCTTTCTTT. The chain has TRBV6-6 and TRBJ1-1; 7 nucleotides line up with TRBD1. The CDR3 spans 15 residues. J lost 2 bases, V lost 0 bases, and 3 bases had no gene match. The germline V gene has CDR1 MNHNY and CDR2 SVGAGI (reference sequence).

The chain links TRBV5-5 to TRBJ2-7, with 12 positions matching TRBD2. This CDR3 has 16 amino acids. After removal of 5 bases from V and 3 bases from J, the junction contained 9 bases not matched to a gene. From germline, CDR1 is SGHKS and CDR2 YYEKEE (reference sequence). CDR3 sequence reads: CASSYQTSGGYYEQYF. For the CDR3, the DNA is TGTGCCAGCAGTTATCAGACTAGCGGGGGATACTACGAGCAGTACTTC.

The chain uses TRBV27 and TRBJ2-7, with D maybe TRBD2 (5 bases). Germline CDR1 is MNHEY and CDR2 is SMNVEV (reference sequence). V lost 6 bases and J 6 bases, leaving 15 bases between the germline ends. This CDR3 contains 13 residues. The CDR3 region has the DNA TGTGCCAGCAGGGTCGCGCCCCGGGGCGAGCAGTACTTC. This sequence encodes CASRVAPRGEQYF.

This chain's CDR3 is CAISQTSNEQFF. The CDR3 DNA sequence: TGTGCCATCAGTCAAACAAGCAATGAGCAGTTCTTC. The V and J genes are TRBV10-3 and TRBJ2-1, with D uncertain. V was trimmed by 5 bases and J by 6 bases, leaving 8 bases between them. The CDR3 loop spans 12 amino acids. The germline V gene encodes CDR1 ENHRY and CDR2 SYGVKD.

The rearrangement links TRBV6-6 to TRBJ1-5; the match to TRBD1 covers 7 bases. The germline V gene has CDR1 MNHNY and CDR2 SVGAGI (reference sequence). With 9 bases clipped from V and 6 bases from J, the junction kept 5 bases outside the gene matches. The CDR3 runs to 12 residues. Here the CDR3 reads CARTGAGQPQHF. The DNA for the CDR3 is TGTGCCAGAACAGGGGCAGGTCAGCCCCAGCATTTT.

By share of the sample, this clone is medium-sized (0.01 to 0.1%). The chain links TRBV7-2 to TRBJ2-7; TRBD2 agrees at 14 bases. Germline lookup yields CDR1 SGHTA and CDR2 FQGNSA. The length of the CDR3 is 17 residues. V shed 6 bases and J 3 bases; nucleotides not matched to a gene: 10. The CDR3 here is CASRPPGLAGDHYEQYF. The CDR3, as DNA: TGTGCCAGCAGGCCTCCGGGACTAGCGGGAGACCACTACGAGCAGTACTTC.

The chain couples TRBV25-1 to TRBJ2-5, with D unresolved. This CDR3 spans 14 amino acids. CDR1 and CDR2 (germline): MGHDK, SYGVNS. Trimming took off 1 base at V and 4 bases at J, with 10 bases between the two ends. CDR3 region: CASSEWVNPETQYF. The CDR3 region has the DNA TGTGCCAGCAGTGAATGGGTGAATCCAGAGACCCAGTACTTC.

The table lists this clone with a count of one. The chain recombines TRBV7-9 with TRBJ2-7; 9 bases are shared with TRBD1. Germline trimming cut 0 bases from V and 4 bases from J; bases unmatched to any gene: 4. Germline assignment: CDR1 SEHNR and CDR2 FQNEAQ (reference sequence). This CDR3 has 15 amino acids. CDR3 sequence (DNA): TGTGCCAGCAGCTTAGCCGGGACAGGGATTTACGAGCAGTACTTC. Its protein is CASSLAGTGIYEQYF.

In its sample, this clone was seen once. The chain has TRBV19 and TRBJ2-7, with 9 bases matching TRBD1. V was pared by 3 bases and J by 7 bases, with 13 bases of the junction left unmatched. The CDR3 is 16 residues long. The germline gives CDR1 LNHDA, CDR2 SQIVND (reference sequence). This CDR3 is CASSIGRDRVSREQYF. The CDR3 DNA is TGTGCCAGTAGTATTGGCCGGGACAGGGTCTCTCGGGAGCAGTACTTC.

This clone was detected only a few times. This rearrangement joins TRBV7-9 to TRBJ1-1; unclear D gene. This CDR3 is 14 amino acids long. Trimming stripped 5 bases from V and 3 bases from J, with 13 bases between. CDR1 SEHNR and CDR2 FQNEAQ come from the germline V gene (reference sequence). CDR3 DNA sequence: TGTGCCAGCAGCCCATCGTGGTCGGACACTGAAGCTTTCTTT. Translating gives CASSPSWSDTEAFF.

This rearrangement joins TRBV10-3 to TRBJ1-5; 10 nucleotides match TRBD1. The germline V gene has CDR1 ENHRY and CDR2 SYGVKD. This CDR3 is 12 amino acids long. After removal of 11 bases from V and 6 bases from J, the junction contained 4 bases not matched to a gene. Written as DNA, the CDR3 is TGTGCCGTTCGGACAGGGGGTCAGCCCCAGCATTTT. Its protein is CAVRTGGQPQHF.

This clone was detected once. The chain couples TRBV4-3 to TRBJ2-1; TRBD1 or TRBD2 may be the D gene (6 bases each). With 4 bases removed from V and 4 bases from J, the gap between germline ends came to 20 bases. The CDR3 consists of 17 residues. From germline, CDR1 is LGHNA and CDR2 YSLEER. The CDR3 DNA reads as TGCGCCAGCAGCCCGACGCTTGGAGGGGGGAGGTACAATGAGCAGTTCTTC. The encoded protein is CASSPTLGGGRYNEQFF.

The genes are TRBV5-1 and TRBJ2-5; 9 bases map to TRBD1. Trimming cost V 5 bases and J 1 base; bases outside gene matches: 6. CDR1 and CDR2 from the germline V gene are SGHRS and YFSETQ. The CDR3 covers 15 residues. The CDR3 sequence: CASRGTGISQETQYF. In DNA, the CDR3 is TGCGCCAGCAGAGGGACAGGGATCTCCCAAGAGACCCAGTACTTC.

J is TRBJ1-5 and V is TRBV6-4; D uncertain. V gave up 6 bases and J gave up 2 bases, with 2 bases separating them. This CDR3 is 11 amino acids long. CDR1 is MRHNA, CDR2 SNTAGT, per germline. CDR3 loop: CASRCNQPQHF. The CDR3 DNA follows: TGTGCCAGCAGATGCAATCAGCCCCAGCATTTT.

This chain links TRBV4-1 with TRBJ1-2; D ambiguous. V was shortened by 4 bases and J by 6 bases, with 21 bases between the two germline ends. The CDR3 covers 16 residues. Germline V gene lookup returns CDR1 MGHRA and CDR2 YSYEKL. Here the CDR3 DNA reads TGCGCCAGCAGCCGCAGTGTGGAGCAGGTCAACAATGGCTACACCTTC. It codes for CASSRSVEQVNNGYTF.